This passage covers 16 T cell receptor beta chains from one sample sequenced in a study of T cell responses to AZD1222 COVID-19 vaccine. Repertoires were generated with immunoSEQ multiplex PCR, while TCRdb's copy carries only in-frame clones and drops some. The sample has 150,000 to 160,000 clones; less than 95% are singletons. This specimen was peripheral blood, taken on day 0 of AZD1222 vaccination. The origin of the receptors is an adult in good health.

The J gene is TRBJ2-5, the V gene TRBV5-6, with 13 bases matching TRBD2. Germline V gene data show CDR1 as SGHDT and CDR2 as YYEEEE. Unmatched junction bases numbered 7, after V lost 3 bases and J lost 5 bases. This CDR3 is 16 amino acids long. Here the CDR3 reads CASSYGLAGVGETQYF. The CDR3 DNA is TGTGCCAGCAGCTACGGACTAGCGGGAGTGGGGGAGACCCAGTACTTC.

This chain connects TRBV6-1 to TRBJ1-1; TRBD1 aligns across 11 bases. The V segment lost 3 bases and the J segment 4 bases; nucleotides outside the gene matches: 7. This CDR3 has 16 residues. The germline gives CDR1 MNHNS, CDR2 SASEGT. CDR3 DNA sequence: TGTGCCAGCAGTGACGGACAGGGGGCTCCTCTCACTGAAGCTTTCTTT. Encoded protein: CASSDGQGAPLTEAFF.

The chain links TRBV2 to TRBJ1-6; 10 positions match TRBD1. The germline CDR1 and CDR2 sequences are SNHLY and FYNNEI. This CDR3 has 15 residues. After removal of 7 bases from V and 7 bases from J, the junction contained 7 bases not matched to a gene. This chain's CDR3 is CASTLDRGSNSPLHF. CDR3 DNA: TGTGCCAGCACCTTGGACAGGGGGAGCAATTCACCCCTCCACTTT.

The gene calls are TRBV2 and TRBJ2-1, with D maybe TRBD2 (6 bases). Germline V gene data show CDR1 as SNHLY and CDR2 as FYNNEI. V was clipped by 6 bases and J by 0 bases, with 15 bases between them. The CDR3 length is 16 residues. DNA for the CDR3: TGTGCCAGCAGACCGGGACTCTTAAGCTCCTACAATGAGCAGTTCTTC. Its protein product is CASRPGLLSSYNEQFF.

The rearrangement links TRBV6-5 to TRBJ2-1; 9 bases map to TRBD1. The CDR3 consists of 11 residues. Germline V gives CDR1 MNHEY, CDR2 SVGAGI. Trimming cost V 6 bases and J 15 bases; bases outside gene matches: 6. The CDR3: CASRGQTGGFF. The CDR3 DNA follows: TGTGCCAGCAGAGGTCAGACAGGGGGGTTCTTC.

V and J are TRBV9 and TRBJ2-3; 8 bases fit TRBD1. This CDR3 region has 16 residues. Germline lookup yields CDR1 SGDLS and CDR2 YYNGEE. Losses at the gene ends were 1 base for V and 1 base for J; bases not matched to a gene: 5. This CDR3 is CASSVMPDRGTDTQYF. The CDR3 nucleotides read TGTGCCAGCAGCGTAATGCCGGACAGGGGCACAGATACGCAGTATTTT.

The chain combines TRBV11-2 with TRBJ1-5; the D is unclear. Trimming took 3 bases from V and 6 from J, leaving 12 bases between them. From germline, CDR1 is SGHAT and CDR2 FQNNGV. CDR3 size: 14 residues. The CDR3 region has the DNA TGTGCCAGCAGCTTGGAGGCGGGAACTCAGCCCCAGCATTTT. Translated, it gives CASSLEAGTQPQHF.

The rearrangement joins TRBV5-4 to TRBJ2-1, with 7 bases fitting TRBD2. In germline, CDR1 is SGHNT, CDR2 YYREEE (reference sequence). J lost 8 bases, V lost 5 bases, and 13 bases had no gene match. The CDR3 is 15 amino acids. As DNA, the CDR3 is TGTGCCAGCAGAACGGAGCGGGGTAGGGGCTATGAGCAGTTCTTC. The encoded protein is CASRTERGRGYEQFF.

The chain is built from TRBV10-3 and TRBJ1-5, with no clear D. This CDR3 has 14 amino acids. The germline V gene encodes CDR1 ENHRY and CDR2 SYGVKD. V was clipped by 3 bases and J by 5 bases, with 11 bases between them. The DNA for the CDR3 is TGTGCCATCAGTGAAGGAGGGATCTATCAGCCCCAGCATTTT. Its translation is CAISEGGIYQPQHF.

The CDR3 spells CASSPGQGGMNTEAFF. The CDR3 DNA sequence: TGTGCCAGCTCACCCGGACAGGGGGGGATGAACACTGAAGCTTTCTTT. The chain uses TRBV18 and TRBJ1-1; TRBD1 agrees at 10 bases. The V gene end was trimmed by 3 bases and the J gene end by 0 bases; junction bases not matched to a gene: 4. CDR3 length: 16 amino acids. Germline-derived CDR1 and CDR2 are KGHSH and LQKENI.

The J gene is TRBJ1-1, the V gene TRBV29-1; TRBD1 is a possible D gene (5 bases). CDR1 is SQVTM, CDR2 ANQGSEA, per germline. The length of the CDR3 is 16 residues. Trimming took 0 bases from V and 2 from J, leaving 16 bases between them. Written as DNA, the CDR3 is TGCAGCGTTGAAGATCATCTGGGACTGAGAAACACTGAAGCTTTCTTT. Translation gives CSVEDHLGLRNTEAFF.

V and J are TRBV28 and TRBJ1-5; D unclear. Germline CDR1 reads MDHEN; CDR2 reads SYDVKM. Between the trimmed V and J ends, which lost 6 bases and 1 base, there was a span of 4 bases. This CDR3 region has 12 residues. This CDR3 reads CASRGSNQPQHF. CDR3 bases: TGTGCCAGCAGGGGCAGCAATCAGCCCCAGCATTTT.

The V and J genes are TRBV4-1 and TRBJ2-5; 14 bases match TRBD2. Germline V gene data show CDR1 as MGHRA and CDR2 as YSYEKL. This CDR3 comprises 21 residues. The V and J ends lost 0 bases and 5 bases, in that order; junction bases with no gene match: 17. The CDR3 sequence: CASSQESSGRLAGGPEETQYF. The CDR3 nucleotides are TGCGCCAGCAGCCAAGAATCCTCCGGTAGACTAGCGGGAGGGCCGGAGGAGACCCAGTACTTC.

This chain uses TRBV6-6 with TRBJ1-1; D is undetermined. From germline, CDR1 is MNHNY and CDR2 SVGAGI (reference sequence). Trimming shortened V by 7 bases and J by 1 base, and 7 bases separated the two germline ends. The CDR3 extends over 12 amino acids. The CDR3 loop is CASNRRNTEAFF. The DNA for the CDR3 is TGTGCCAGCAACCGGAGGAACACTGAAGCTTTCTTT.

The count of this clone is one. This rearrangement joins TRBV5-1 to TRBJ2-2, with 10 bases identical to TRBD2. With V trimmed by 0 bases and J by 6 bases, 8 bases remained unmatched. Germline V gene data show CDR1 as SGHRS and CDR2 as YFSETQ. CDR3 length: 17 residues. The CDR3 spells CASSLGLAGERAGELFF. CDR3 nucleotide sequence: TGCGCCAGCAGCTTGGGGCTAGCGGGAGAAAGGGCCGGGGAGCTGTTTTTT.

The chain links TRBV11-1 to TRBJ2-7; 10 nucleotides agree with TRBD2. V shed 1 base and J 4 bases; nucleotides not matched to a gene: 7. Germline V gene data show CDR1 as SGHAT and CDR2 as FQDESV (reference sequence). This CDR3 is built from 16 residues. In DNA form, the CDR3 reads TGTGCCAGCAGCTTAGGTCGCGCTAGCGGGAGTTACGAGCAGTACTTC. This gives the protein CASSLGRASGSYEQYF.